These T cell receptor beta chains were read from a single sample in a study of identifying expanded T cells in peripheral blood. TCRdb's table, derived via immunoSEQ multiplex PCR, lists solely in-frame clones and lacks some. The sample has approximately 79,000 clones, 75% to 90% seen once. The sample taken for sequencing was blood. The source is a person aged 18 to 70 in good health. Both conserved end residues are trimmed from each CDR3. Each record gives: V gene, J gene, clone size, CDR3 protein. Size is stated for part of the rows, as once, few or many counts, or as a class when the clone is expanded.

v_gene: TRBV7-2
j_gene: TRBJ1-1
abundance: NA
CDR3aa: ASKQQLNTEAF

v_gene: TRBV7-2
j_gene: TRBJ1-3
abundance: NA
CDR3aa: ASSLTGASGNTIY

v_gene: TRBV7-6
j_gene: TRBJ1-1
abundance: NA
CDR3aa: ASSFQGNTEAF

v_gene: TRBV28
j_gene: TRBJ2-5
abundance: NA
CDR3aa: ASSLGGMEETQY

v_gene: TRBV11-3
j_gene: TRBJ2-3
abundance: NA
CDR3aa: ASSPLHFGTSTDTQY

v_gene: TRBV4-3
j_gene: TRBJ2-7
abundance: NA
CDR3aa: ASSQELPRGNIYLSYEQY

v_gene: TRBV5-5
j_gene: TRBJ2-7
abundance: NA
CDR3aa: ASSFGQRADYYEQY

v_gene: TRBV14
j_gene: TRBJ1-3
abundance: NA
CDR3aa: ASSQTYFGNTIY

v_gene: TRBV19
j_gene: TRBJ2-3
abundance: NA
CDR3aa: ASSQWSGTDTQY

v_gene: TRBV29-1
j_gene: TRBJ2-2
abundance: NA
CDR3aa: SVEVQINTGELF

v_gene: TRBV10-1
j_gene: TRBJ1-1
abundance: NA
CDR3aa: ASDSYGNTEAF

v_gene: TRBV4-1
j_gene: TRBJ2-5
abundance: NA
CDR3aa: ASSQGLPGTAQETQY

v_gene: TRBV28
j_gene: TRBJ2-1
abundance: NA
CDR3aa: ASRTLGLYNEQF

v_gene: TRBV30
j_gene: TRBJ2-6
abundance: NA
CDR3aa: AWSRERGTSGANVLT

v_gene: TRBV30
j_gene: TRBJ1-2
abundance: once
CDR3aa: AWGPGAPYGSNYGYT

v_gene: TRBV21-1
j_gene: TRBJ2-6
abundance: NA
CDR3aa: ASSKRAVSGANVLT

v_gene: TRBV5-6
j_gene: TRBJ2-5
abundance: NA
CDR3aa: ASSFQYQETQY

v_gene: TRBV15
j_gene: TRBJ2-1
abundance: NA
CDR3aa: ATSRDGLAGVGSNEQF

v_gene: TRBV6-1
j_gene: TRBJ2-3
abundance: NA
CDR3aa: ASREAITDTQY

v_gene: TRBV28
j_gene: TRBJ2-3
abundance: NA
CDR3aa: ASSLPGYPDTQY

v_gene: TRBV2
j_gene: TRBJ1-5
abundance: few
CDR3aa: ASTRGDQPQH

v_gene: TRBV13
j_gene: TRBJ2-1
abundance: NA
CDR3aa: ASSLLERGFYNEQF

v_gene: TRBV10-3
j_gene: TRBJ1-5
abundance: NA
CDR3aa: ASGADRANQPQH

v_gene: TRBV5-1
j_gene: TRBJ2-1
abundance: once
CDR3aa: ASSVSGNSDMSKF

v_gene: TRBV11-3
j_gene: TRBJ2-1
abundance: NA
CDR3aa: ASSSRTSGRASNEQF